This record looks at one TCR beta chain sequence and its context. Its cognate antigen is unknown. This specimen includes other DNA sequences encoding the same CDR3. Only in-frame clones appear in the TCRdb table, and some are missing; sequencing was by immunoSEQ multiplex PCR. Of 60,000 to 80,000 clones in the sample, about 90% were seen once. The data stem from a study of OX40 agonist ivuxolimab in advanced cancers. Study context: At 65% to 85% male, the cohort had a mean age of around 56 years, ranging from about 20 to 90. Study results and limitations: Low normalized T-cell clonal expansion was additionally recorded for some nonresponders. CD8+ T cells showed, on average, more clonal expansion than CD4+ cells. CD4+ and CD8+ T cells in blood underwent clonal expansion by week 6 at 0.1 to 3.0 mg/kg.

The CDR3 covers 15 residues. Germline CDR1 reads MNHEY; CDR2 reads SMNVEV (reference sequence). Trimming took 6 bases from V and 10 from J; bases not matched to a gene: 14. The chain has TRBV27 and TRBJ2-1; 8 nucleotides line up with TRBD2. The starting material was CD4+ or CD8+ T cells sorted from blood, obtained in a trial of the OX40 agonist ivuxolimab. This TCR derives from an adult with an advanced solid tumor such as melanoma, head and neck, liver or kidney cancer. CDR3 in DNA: TGTGCCAGCAGCCCGCGGGGGGTCCAAGGGGGAGAGCAGTTCTTC. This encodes CASSPRGVQGGEQFF.